The rows below give T cell receptor beta chains drawn from one sample of a study of metastatic and nonmetastatic thyroid tumors. TCRdb recomputed clones from the PCR reads via MiXCR. In the table there are about 20,000 clones, about 15% of which are singletons. The sample was blood. Receptors were obtained from a female donor with papillary thyroid cancer or a benign thyroid nodule (not recorded which). Some clones in this sample may be carry-over from other donors' samples. Both conserved end residues are part of each CDR3. D genes are given only for firm matches. Clone size appears in some rows only: once, few, many, or a class for an expanded clone.

TGTGCCTGGAGTGTAACAGGGAGGGGTCAGCCCCAGCATTTT | CAWSVTGRGQPQHF | many | TRBJ1-5 | TRBV30 | -
TGCAGCGTGGACCGGACTAGCGGGGGCCGGACCCAGTACTTC | CSVDRTSGGRTQYF | many | TRBJ2-5 | TRBV29-1 | TRBD2
TGTGCCAGCAGTGCGGGGGTCGCCTACAATGAGCAGTTCTTC | CASSAGVAYNEQFF | - | TRBJ2-1 | TRBV6-1 | -
TGTGCCAGCGGACGACAGGGGGCAGGGCAGCCCCAGCATTTT | CASGRQGAGQPQHF | medium-sized | TRBJ1-5 | TRBV27 | TRBD1
TGTGCCAGCAGTCGGTCGACAGGGGGGGGTAGGGAGCAGTACTTC | CASSRSTGGGREQYF | medium-sized | TRBJ2-7 | TRBV2 | TRBD1
TGCAGCGTTGACTGGGGGGCTGGTGAAGCTTTCTTT | CSVDWGAGEAFF | many | TRBJ1-1 | TRBV29-1 | -
TGTGCCAGCAGCTTGCTCAGGGTGGGCACTGAAGCTTTCTTT | CASSLLRVGTEAFF | - | TRBJ1-1 | TRBV7-2 | -
TGTGCCAGCAGCCGTACAATTTTCCAGGAGACCCAGTACTTC | CASSRTIFQETQYF | few | TRBJ2-5 | TRBV27 | -
TGCGCCAGCAGCCAAGATCCCCTTGGAACTGGGAACTACAATGAGCAGTTCTTC | CASSQDPLGTGNYNEQFF | many | TRBJ2-1 | TRBV4-1 | -
TGTGCCAGCAGCGTAGCTGACGTGGGCGGTACAAATTCACCCCTCCACTTT | CASSVADVGGTNSPLHF | many | TRBJ1-6 | TRBV9 | -
TGTGCCAGCGCAGAGAATGGCGGGGGTTCCTACAATGAGCAGTTCTTC | CASAENGGGSYNEQFF | many | TRBJ2-1 | TRBV6-4 | TRBD2
TGTGCCAGTAGTATACCAGGGGGGGTCACAGATACGCAGTATTTT | CASSIPGGVTDTQYF | many | TRBJ2-3 | TRBV19 | -
TGTGCCAGCAGCCGATTGGACAGGAATAATTCACCCCTCCACTTT | CASSRLDRNNSPLHF | many | TRBJ1-6 | TRBV5-5 | TRBD1
TGTGCCAGCAGCCGCCGACAGGGGTTTTTGGGAAACACCATATATTTT | CASSRRQGFLGNTIYF | few | TRBJ1-3 | TRBV28 | TRBD1
TGTGCCACCAGTGGGGTGGGGACAGATACGCAGTATTTT | CATSGVGTDTQYF | many | TRBJ2-3 | TRBV24-1 | -
TGCAGTGCTAGGAGGGCAGGGGGGTTCGCTGAAGCTTTCTTT | CSARRAGGFAEAFF | - | TRBJ1-1 | TRBV20-1 | TRBD1
TGTGCCAGCCGGGACAGCAAACGCGAGCAGTACTTC | CASRDSKREQYF | - | TRBJ2-7 | TRBV6-1 | TRBD1
TGTTCCAGCAGCCCCCGGGACAGGGCATTAGCCGGGGAGCTGTTTTTT | CSSSPRDRALAGELFF | - | TRBJ2-2 | TRBV5-5 | TRBD1
TGTGCCAGCAGTTACGCGGGGTTCCACGAGCAGTACTTC | CASSYAGFHEQYF | - | TRBJ2-7 | TRBV6-6 | -
TGTGCCAGCAGTCCCGGACAGGGAGTATACGAGCAGTACTTC | CASSPGQGVYEQYF | medium-sized | TRBJ2-7 | TRBV6-1 | TRBD1
TGCGCCAGCAGTGCTTTACTCGTGTCCTACAATGAGCAGTTCTTC | CASSALLVSYNEQFF | many | TRBJ2-1 | TRBV10-2 | -
TGTGCCAGCCGTGGACTAGTTCCGTCCGGGGAGCTGTTTTTT | CASRGLVPSGELFF | many | TRBJ2-2 | TRBV2 | TRBD2
TGCGCCAGCAGCTTCCAGGGCCTCTCCTACGAGCAGTACTTC | CASSFQGLSYEQYF | many | TRBJ2-7 | TRBV4-1 | -
TGTGCCAGCAGCCCCCGCGGGGGGAGCTCCTACAATGAGCAGTTCTTC | CASSPRGGSSYNEQFF | many | TRBJ2-1 | TRBV6-1 | TRBD2
TGTGCCAGCAGTCGGACAGGGCGGGATCAGCCCCAGCATTTT | CASSRTGRDQPQHF | - | TRBJ1-5 | TRBV6-1 | TRBD1
TGTGCCAGCAGCTTAGATCCGCGTTCTAGCTACACCTTC | CASSLDPRSSYTF | many | TRBJ1-2 | TRBV11-2 | -
TGCAGTGCCCGGACAGGGGACAATCAGCCCCAGCATTTT | CSARTGDNQPQHF | many | TRBJ1-5 | TRBV20-1 | TRBD1
TGTGCCACCAGTCGGGGGGTGAACACTGAAGCTTTCTTT | CATSRGVNTEAFF | many | TRBJ1-1 | TRBV24-1 | -
TGCGCCAGCAGCATGAGACAGAGCGATCCCTATGAGCAGTACTTC | CASSMRQSDPYEQYF | - | TRBJ2-7 | TRBV5-1 | -
TGTGCCAGCAGCCCCCGAGGGCCCCAATCCGGGGAGCTGTTTTTT | CASSPRGPQSGELFF | many | TRBJ2-2 | TRBV2 | -
TGTGCCAGCACCCAAACCGGGGCTGAGCAGTTCTTC | CASTQTGAEQFF | many | TRBJ2-1 | TRBV2 | -
TGCGCCTCCCGTTCCGTGACAGGGGGTTACGAGCAGCACTTC | CASRSVTGGYEQHF | - | TRBJ2-7 | TRBV5-1 | TRBD1
TGTGCCAGCAGTTCCGGCGTCTATGGCTACACCTTC | CASSSGVYGYTF | - | TRBJ1-2 | TRBV28 | -
TGTGCCAGCAGTTTACCTCTAGCGGGAGTGTTAGAGACCCAGTACTTC | CASSLPLAGVLETQYF | few | TRBJ2-5 | TRBV12-3/TRBV12-4 | TRBD2
TGCAGTGCTCTCGGGACAGTCTCCGGGGCGCAGTATTTT | CSALGTVSGAQYF | many | TRBJ2-3 | TRBV20-1 | TRBD1
TGCGCCAGCAGCCTCGGGACAGGGGCGGGTCGGACTGAAGCTTTCTTT | CASSLGTGAGRTEAFF | few | TRBJ1-1 | TRBV4-3 | TRBD1
TGTGCCAGTAGGGGAAACAGCAATCAGCCCCAGCATTTT | CASRGNSNQPQHF | medium-sized | TRBJ1-5 | TRBV19 | -
TGCGCCAGCAGCCAAGATGGGACATACAATTCACCCCTCCACTTT | CASSQDGTYNSPLHF | many | TRBJ1-6 | TRBV4-3 | -
TGTGCCAGCAGGGCCGAGTCCTTCACTGGGTCCTACGAGCAGTTCTTC | CASRAESFTGSYEQFF | - | TRBJ2-1 | TRBV2 | -
TGTGCCAGCGCCCGGTTTCCCTTTAATGAAAAACTGTTTTTT | CASARFPFNEKLFF | medium-sized | TRBJ1-4 | TRBV6-1 | -
TGTGCCAGCAGCTTAGATCGAGCACTGGCGGAGGAAAACTACGAGCAGTACTTC | CASSLDRALAEENYEQYF | - | TRBJ2-7 | TRBV11-2 | -
TGCGCCAGCACCGACGGCACTACATCCAATGAGCAGTTCTTC | CASTDGTTSNEQFF | many | TRBJ2-1 | TRBV5-1 | -
TGTGCCAGCAGCCGGACGTTTAGCTCCTACAATGAGCAGTTCTTC | CASSRTFSSYNEQFF | many | TRBJ2-1 | TRBV11-2 | -
TGTGCCAGCAGTTATGGGATTTATGGCTACACCTTC | CASSYGIYGYTF | - | TRBJ1-2 | TRBV6-2/TRBV6-3 | -
TGTGCCTGGATCCCCCGGGGGGCGCTAGGCAAAAACATTCAGTACTTC | CAWIPRGALGKNIQYF | many | TRBJ2-4 | TRBV30 | -
TGTGCCACCAGTAGACCCCGGGACAAAAAAGAGACCCAGTACTTC | CATSRPRDKKETQYF | - | TRBJ2-5 | TRBV15 | -
TGTGCCAGCAGCCAGAGTCATGACGGGGAGCTGTTTTTT | CASSQSHDGELFF | many | TRBJ2-2 | TRBV7-3 | -
TGTGCCTGGAGTACGGGGCTGTCGCACACTGAAGCCTTCTTT | CAWSTGLSHTEAFF | - | TRBJ1-1 | TRBV30 | -
TGCAGAGTCACTCTCGAAACTAGCGGACTGAGCTCCTACAATGAGCAGTTCTTC | CRVTLETSGLSSYNEQFF | few | TRBJ2-1 | TRBV20-1 | TRBD2
TGTGCCAGCAGATCGCAGGGGTGGCCTGAAGCTTTCTTT | CASRSQGWPEAFF | medium-sized | TRBJ1-1 | TRBV6-1 | -
TGCGCCAGCAGCCAAGATCCCCCGACAGACAGCAAAGACTACGAGCAGTACTTC | CASSQDPPTDSKDYEQYF | many | TRBJ2-7 | TRBV4-3 | -
TGTGCCAGCAGTTATGATGGGGGGCTTGGTCGCGGCTCCGGGGAGCTGTTTTTT | CASSYDGGLGRGSGELFF | - | TRBJ2-2 | TRBV27 | -
TGCAGTGCTAGGGAATTTCACAGGGGGACTAATTTCAATCAGCCCCAGCATTTT | CSAREFHRGTNFNQPQHF | - | TRBJ1-5 | TRBV20-1 | TRBD1
TGTGCCATCAGAACCGGGACAGGAAACACTGAAGCTTTCTTT | CAIRTGTGNTEAFF | many | TRBJ1-1 | TRBV10-3 | TRBD1
TGTGCCAGCACCCGACAGGTGAGCAATCAGCCCCAGCATTTT | CASTRQVSNQPQHF | many | TRBJ1-5 | TRBV2 | -
TGTGCCACCAGCAGAAGACAGGGGGATTTTGGCTACACCTTC | CATSRRQGDFGYTF | medium-sized | TRBJ1-2 | TRBV15 | TRBD1
TGCAGTGCTAGAGATCTAGCGGGAGGGCCGGTTTACAATGAGCAGTTCTTC | CSARDLAGGPVYNEQFF | many | TRBJ2-1 | TRBV20-1 | TRBD2